A selection of T cell receptor beta chains follows, all from one sample in a study of shared clonotypes between healthy human individuals. Here immunoSEQ multiplex PCR was the method, and the copy in TCRdb shows in-frame clones only, minus some. The sample consists of about 470,000 clones, about 85% of them appearing once. Sequencing was performed on PBMCs. The receptors here all came from a middle-aged woman in good health. Some clones in this sample may be carry-over from other donors' samples. Each CDR3 is given with its conserved first and last residue. The order of the fields is D gene, J gene, clone size, V gene, CDR3 DNA, CDR3 protein. The D gene is left open where the match is weak. Expanded clones get a size class; other rows say once, few or many, or leave the size out.

d_call: TRBD1; j_call: TRBJ2-7; clone_size: -; v_call: TRBV2; cdr3_nt: TGTGCCAGCAGTGAAACCGACAGGGGATCTGCCTACGAGCAGTACTTC; cdr3_aa: CASSETDRGSAYEQYF
d_call: -; j_call: TRBJ2-1; clone_size: -; v_call: TRBV4-1; cdr3_nt: TGCGCCAGCAGCCAACTTTTCTACAATGAGCAGTTCTTC; cdr3_aa: CASSQLFYNEQFF
d_call: TRBD2; j_call: TRBJ2-1; clone_size: -; v_call: TRBV5-1; cdr3_nt: TGCGCCAGCTCCTCTAGCGGAGACAATGAGCAGTTCTTC; cdr3_aa: CASSSSGDNEQFF
d_call: -; j_call: TRBJ1-4; clone_size: once; v_call: TRBV7-8; cdr3_nt: TGTGCCAGCAGCTTACTGGGGGCCTGGACAAATGAAAAACTGTTTTTT; cdr3_aa: CASSLLGAWTNEKLFF
d_call: -; j_call: TRBJ2-1; clone_size: -; v_call: TRBV12-1; cdr3_nt: TGTGCCAGCAGCCCTCCGGGACTAGCGCTCTACAATGAGCAGTTCTTC; cdr3_aa: CASSPPGLALYNEQFF
d_call: -; j_call: TRBJ2-5; clone_size: -; v_call: TRBV10-2; cdr3_nt: TGCGCCAGCAGTGAGTCCCGAAGGCAGTACTTC; cdr3_aa: CASSESRRQYF
d_call: -; j_call: TRBJ2-3; clone_size: once; v_call: TRBV5-5; cdr3_nt: TGTGCCAGCAGCTTGGTATTGTCTGGCACAGATACGCAGTATTTT; cdr3_aa: CASSLVLSGTDTQYF
d_call: -; j_call: TRBJ2-1; clone_size: -; v_call: TRBV25-1; cdr3_nt: TGTGCCAGCACTTCATGGGACTACAATGAGCAGTTCTTC; cdr3_aa: CASTSWDYNEQFF
d_call: -; j_call: TRBJ1-1; clone_size: -; v_call: TRBV7-3; cdr3_nt: TGTGCCAGCAGCCCGCCGGGGGCCACTGAAGCTTTCTTT; cdr3_aa: CASSPPGATEAFF
d_call: -; j_call: TRBJ2-6; clone_size: few; v_call: TRBV11-2; cdr3_nt: TGTGCCAGCAGCAAACTTTCCGGCACTCCATCTGGGGCCAACGTCCTGACTTTC; cdr3_aa: CASSKLSGTPSGANVLTF
d_call: -; j_call: TRBJ1-2; clone_size: few; v_call: TRBV27; cdr3_nt: TGTGCCAGCAGTTTATCGGGCCCCTATGGCTACACCTTC; cdr3_aa: CASSLSGPYGYTF
d_call: TRBD1; j_call: TRBJ1-1; clone_size: -; v_call: TRBV18; cdr3_nt: TGTGCCAGCTCTGTGGGGACAGGGGAGCAGAACACTGAAGCTTTCTTT; cdr3_aa: CASSVGTGEQNTEAFF
d_call: TRBD1; j_call: TRBJ1-1; clone_size: -; v_call: TRBV2; cdr3_nt: TGTGCCAGCAAGCTGGACAGGGTTGTTGAAGCTTTCTTT; cdr3_aa: CASKLDRVVEAFF
d_call: -; j_call: TRBJ2-5; clone_size: -; v_call: TRBV29-1; cdr3_nt: TGCAGCGTTGGGGAGACCCAGTACTTC; cdr3_aa: CSVGETQYF
d_call: TRBD2; j_call: TRBJ2-5; clone_size: -; v_call: TRBV6-1; cdr3_nt: TGTGCCAGCAGTGATATAGCGGGAGACCAAGAGACCCAGTACTTC; cdr3_aa: CASSDIAGDQETQYF
d_call: TRBD2; j_call: TRBJ2-5; clone_size: -; v_call: TRBV5-1; cdr3_nt: TGCGCCAGCAGCTTGGGTACTAGCGGTGAAGAGACCCAGTACTTC; cdr3_aa: CASSLGTSGEETQYF
d_call: -; j_call: TRBJ2-3; clone_size: once; v_call: TRBV27; cdr3_nt: TGTGCCAGCAGTTTAAGGGGCGGAGTAAGCACAGATACGCAGTATTTT; cdr3_aa: CASSLRGGVSTDTQYF
d_call: -; j_call: TRBJ1-2; clone_size: medium-sized; v_call: TRBV20-1; cdr3_nt: TGCAGTGCTAGCCGGGGGGAAGGCTACACCTTC; cdr3_aa: CSASRGEGYTF
d_call: TRBD2; j_call: TRBJ2-1; clone_size: -; v_call: TRBV5-4; cdr3_nt: TGTGCCAGCAGCTTGAGCGGGAGGGGGGGTGAGCAGTTCTTC; cdr3_aa: CASSLSGRGGEQFF
d_call: -; j_call: TRBJ2-2; clone_size: -; v_call: TRBV5-4; cdr3_nt: TGTGCCAGCCGCCGGTGGGGAGCGAACACCGGGGAGCTGTTTTTT; cdr3_aa: CASRRWGANTGELFF
d_call: TRBD2; j_call: TRBJ2-1; clone_size: -; v_call: TRBV27; cdr3_nt: TGTGCCAGCAAACGACTAGCGGGAGGGATTTGGGATGAGCAGTTCTTC; cdr3_aa: CASKRLAGGIWDEQFF
d_call: -; j_call: TRBJ2-5; clone_size: -; v_call: TRBV19; cdr3_nt: TGTGCCAGTAGTCCGGGGGACGTGGTGAGGGAGACCCAGTACTTC; cdr3_aa: CASSPGDVVRETQYF
d_call: TRBD1; j_call: TRBJ1-1; clone_size: -; v_call: TRBV4-1; cdr3_nt: TGCGCCAGCAGCCCCCCCCGACAGGGCACTGAAGCTTTCTTT; cdr3_aa: CASSPPRQGTEAFF
d_call: -; j_call: TRBJ1-1; clone_size: -; v_call: TRBV15; cdr3_nt: TGTGCCACCAGGGCGGGGGCATTTGGTGAAGCTTTCTTT; cdr3_aa: CATRAGAFGEAFF
d_call: -; j_call: TRBJ1-1; clone_size: -; v_call: TRBV18; cdr3_nt: TGTGCCAGCTCACACAGGGTAGGGGACACTGAAGCTTTCTTT; cdr3_aa: CASSHRVGDTEAFF
d_call: TRBD1; j_call: TRBJ1-5; clone_size: -; v_call: TRBV6-5; cdr3_nt: TGTGCCAGCAGTTACCTGAGGACAGGGCGGTATCAGCCCCAGCATTTT; cdr3_aa: CASSYLRTGRYQPQHF
d_call: -; j_call: TRBJ2-7; clone_size: few; v_call: TRBV19; cdr3_nt: TGTGCCAGTAGGTCTGGGGCAGGTTTCTACGAGCAGTACTTC; cdr3_aa: CASRSGAGFYEQYF
d_call: -; j_call: TRBJ2-5; clone_size: once; v_call: TRBV29-1; cdr3_nt: TGCAGCGTTTACAGGGACCAAGAGACCCAGTACTTC; cdr3_aa: CSVYRDQETQYF
d_call: TRBD1; j_call: TRBJ1-2; clone_size: once; v_call: TRBV5-1; cdr3_nt: TGCGCCAGCAGCCCGGGACAGAGTTTCTATGGCTACACCTTC; cdr3_aa: CASSPGQSFYGYTF
d_call: -; j_call: TRBJ1-2; clone_size: once; v_call: TRBV12-5; cdr3_nt: TGTGCTAGTGGTTTGGACAGTCTTAACTATGGCTACACCTTC; cdr3_aa: CASGLDSLNYGYTF
d_call: -; j_call: TRBJ2-3; clone_size: -; v_call: TRBV4-1; cdr3_nt: TGCGCCAGCAGCGAAAGGGGGACGCGCACAGATACGCAGTATTTT; cdr3_aa: CASSERGTRTDTQYF
d_call: -; j_call: TRBJ1-1; clone_size: -; v_call: TRBV18; cdr3_nt: TGTGCCAGCTCACCCCTCACCAACACTGAAGCTTTCTTT; cdr3_aa: CASSPLTNTEAFF
d_call: -; j_call: TRBJ1-1; clone_size: many; v_call: TRBV6-6; cdr3_nt: TGTGCCAGCCGGGGGGACACTGAAGCTTTCTTT; cdr3_aa: CASRGDTEAFF
d_call: -; j_call: TRBJ1-5; clone_size: -; v_call: TRBV19; cdr3_nt: TGTGCCAGTAATGAGGGAGGGCGGGTAGGTCAGCCCCAGCATTTT; cdr3_aa: CASNEGGRVGQPQHF
d_call: -; j_call: TRBJ2-6; clone_size: few; v_call: TRBV10-3; cdr3_nt: TGTGCCATCAGTGACCAGGACTCTGGGGCCAACGTCCTGACTTTC; cdr3_aa: CAISDQDSGANVLTF
d_call: TRBD2; j_call: TRBJ2-1; clone_size: -; v_call: TRBV9; cdr3_nt: TGTGCCAGCAGCCCTAGCGGGAGGGCCTCCTACAATGAGCAGTTCTTC; cdr3_aa: CASSPSGRASYNEQFF
d_call: -; j_call: TRBJ1-1; clone_size: -; v_call: TRBV7-2; cdr3_nt: TGTGCCAGCAGCTTATACAGGGTGGGAGCTGAAGCTTTCTTT; cdr3_aa: CASSLYRVGAEAFF
d_call: TRBD1; j_call: TRBJ2-7; clone_size: -; v_call: TRBV4-2; cdr3_nt: TGTGCCAGCAGCCAAGAGACCGGGACAGGGGGCTACGAGCAGTACTTC; cdr3_aa: CASSQETGTGGYEQYF
d_call: -; j_call: TRBJ2-1; clone_size: -; v_call: TRBV7-3; cdr3_nt: TGTGCCAGCAGCGCCATGTCGTACAATGAGCAGTTCTTC; cdr3_aa: CASSAMSYNEQFF
d_call: TRBD1; j_call: TRBJ2-3; clone_size: -; v_call: TRBV11-1; cdr3_nt: TGTGCCAGCAGCTTAGCGAAGGGGGCCAGGCGAGCAGATACGCAGTATTTT; cdr3_aa: CASSLAKGARRADTQYF
d_call: TRBD2; j_call: TRBJ2-3; clone_size: -; v_call: TRBV7-7; cdr3_nt: TGTGCCAGCAGCAGGACTAGCGGGATTGGCACAGATACGCAGTATTTT; cdr3_aa: CASSRTSGIGTDTQYF
d_call: -; j_call: TRBJ2-7; clone_size: few; v_call: TRBV7-9; cdr3_nt: TGTGCCAGCAGCCCCCAGGTGGGTCACGAGCAGTACTTC; cdr3_aa: CASSPQVGHEQYF